The following is a T cell receptor beta chain sequence with its context. These data come from a study of OX40 agonist ivuxolimab in advanced cancers. TCRdb keeps only in-frame clones here, not all; method: immunoSEQ multiplex PCR. The table has tens of thousands of clones, about 85% seen once. CDR3 length equals 17 residues. CDR1 is SGDLS, CDR2 YYNGEE, per germline. V shed 1 base and J shed 0 bases, with 14 bases lying between them. The rearrangement joins TRBV9 to TRBJ1-3; maybe TRBD1 (5 bases). This TCR derives from an adult with an advanced solid tumor such as melanoma, head and neck, liver or kidney cancer. The sequenced sample was CD4+ or CD8+ T cells sorted from blood, obtained in a trial of the OX40 agonist ivuxolimab. CDR3 DNA: TGTGCCAGCAGCGTATGGGACGGTGACTTCTCTGGAAACACCATATATTTT. Protein: CASSVWDGDFSGNTIYF. The whole variable domain, remainder taken from reference TRBV9 and TRBJ1-3, is DSGVTQTPKHLITATGQRVTLRCSPRSGDLSVYWYQQSLDQGLQFLIQYYNGEERAKGNILERFSAQQFPDLHSELNLSSLELGDSALYFCASSVWDGDFSGNTIYFGEGSWLTVV.